This TCR beta chain was identified during a study of blood T cell repertoires in COVID-19. Study background: PBMCs, B-cell-depleted T cells, or T cells were the source of the cDNA or gDNA that made up the material.

Clones were sequenced by immunoSEQ multiplex PCR, and TCRdb holds only the in-frame ones, with some missing. Of approximately 130,000 clones in the sample, 75% to 90% are singletons; the top ten hold around 4%. The V gene end was trimmed by 3 bases and the J gene end by 2 bases; junction bases not matched to a gene: 10. This CDR3 has 19 residues. CDR1 is LGHNA and CDR2 is YSLEER in the germline V gene. This TCR came from a human donor in a cohort sampled during active COVID-19. Sequencing was done on a sample of peripheral blood. This chain joins TRBV4-3 and TRBJ2-6, with 10 bases matching TRBD1. DNA of the CDR3: TGCGCCAGCAGCCAGGTGCCGGGGACAGGGGTCGCTGGGGCCAACGTCCTGACTTTC. It is translated as CASSQVPGTGVAGANVLTF.